This T cell receptor beta chain comes out of a study of T cells after yellow fever vaccination. The sample holds many counts of this clonotype. The antigen is unknown. Study findings and constraints: There was a possibility that FACS-sorted repertoires contained abundant clonotypes contaminating from the bulk population. Although most clonotypes did not, a small share appeared in both CD4 and CD8 compartments. Most clones from primary vaccination were detected again post-booster (approximately 97% CD4, more than 85% CD8).

The CDR3 runs to 16 residues. V was pared by 7 bases and J by 7 bases, with 13 bases of the junction left unmatched. Per germline, CDR1 MNHNY and CDR2 SVGAGI (reference sequence). 5'RACE template switching generated TCR cDNA, adding a universal primer site and UMIs. TCRdb re-analysed the 5' RACE reads in MiXCR, keeping a single row per CDR3 protein. This table has around 100,000 distinct CDR3 sequences, roughly 5.8% appearing once. The material sequenced was CD8+ T cells sorted from PBMCs, taken 10 days after the yellow fever booster vaccination. The gene calls are TRBV6-6 and TRBJ2-5, with 12 bases matching TRBD2. The sequence came from a man between 18 and 35 years old who received the YFV17D yellow fever vaccine. The CDR3 is CASTAGTSGPSGTQYF. CDR3 coding DNA: TGTGCCAGCACCGCAGGGACTAGCGGGCCTTCAGGGACCCAGTACTTC.